This entry features one TCR beta chain sequence. The antigen remains unidentified. The sample is drawn from a study of T cells after yellow fever vaccination. Study findings and constraints: Highly abundant clonotypes carried over from the bulk population could end up in FACS-sorted repertoires as contaminants. Reappearing after the booster were most of the clones from primary vaccination (96% CD4, roughly 86% CD8).

Trimming took 5 bases from V and 0 from J, leaving 13 bases between them. The CDR3 spans 15 residues. From germline, CDR1 is SGHNT and CDR2 YENEEA. MiXCR, applied by TCRdb to the 5' RACE reads, yields one record per CDR3 protein. The table has some 350,000 distinct CDR3 sequences, about 4% seen once; the top ten hold approximately 24%. The origin of this receptor is a man between 18 and 35 years old who received the YFV17D yellow fever vaccine. V is TRBV11-3 and J is TRBJ1-1, with D possibly TRBD1 on 5 matching bases. This specimen was PBMCs, taken 5 days after the yellow fever booster vaccination. CDR3 loop: CASSTGQIMNTEAFF. The DNA of the CDR3 is TGTGCCAGCAGCACCGGACAAATCATGAACACTGAAGCTTTCTTT.